This entry features one T cell receptor (beta chain) sequence. The CD4+ fraction was divided into a CD45RA+ naive subset and a CD45RA-negative memory subset. The sample is drawn from a study of shared clonotypes between healthy human individuals. The V and J ends lost 4 bases and 2 bases respectively, with 10 bases between them. The germline V gene has CDR1 LNHDA and CDR2 SQIVND (reference sequence). The CDR3 spans 14 residues. The protocol was immunoSEQ multiplex PCR, while the TCRdb copy is restricted to in-frame clones and leaves out a portion. The data show around 1.4 million clones, about 98.5% seen once.

The chain carries TRBV19 and TRBJ2-3; D is uncertain. Sequenced sample: naive CD4+ T cells sorted from blood. Subset: CD45RA+ positively selected. This sequence was found in a man aged 25-45 years in good health. CDR3 sequence reads: CASSNVGDTDTQYF. DNA for the CDR3: TGTGCCAGTAGTAATGTGGGTGACACAGATACGCAGTATTTT.